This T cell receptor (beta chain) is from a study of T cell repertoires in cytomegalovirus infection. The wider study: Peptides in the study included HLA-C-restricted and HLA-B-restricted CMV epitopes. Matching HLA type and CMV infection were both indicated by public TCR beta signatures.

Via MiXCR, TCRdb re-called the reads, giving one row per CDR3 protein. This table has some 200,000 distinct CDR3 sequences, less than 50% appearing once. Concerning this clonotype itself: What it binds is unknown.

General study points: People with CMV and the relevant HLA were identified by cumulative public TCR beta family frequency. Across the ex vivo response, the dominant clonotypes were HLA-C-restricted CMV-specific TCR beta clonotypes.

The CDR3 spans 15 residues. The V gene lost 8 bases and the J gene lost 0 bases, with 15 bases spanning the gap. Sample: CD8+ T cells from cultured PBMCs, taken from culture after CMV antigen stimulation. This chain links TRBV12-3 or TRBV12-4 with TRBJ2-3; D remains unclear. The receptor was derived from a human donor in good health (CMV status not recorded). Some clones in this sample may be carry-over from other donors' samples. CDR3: CASFAETASTDTQYF. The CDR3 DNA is TGTGCCAGCTTTGCGGAAACGGCTAGCACAGATACGCAGTATTTT.